Below are 8 T cell receptor beta chains sequenced from a single sample in a study of blood T cell repertoires in COVID-19 (dated by TCRdb to between 2020 and 2021). The library was obtained by the immunoSEQ multiplex PCR assay. Sourced from immuneACCESS, this table was stored by TCRdb with only in-frame sequences that have V and J called. A share of the clones is absent; for the studies checked, an unresolved V gene accounts for under half, and the remainder has no known explanation. The sample table lists about 150,000 clones, 70% to 90% of them with a count of one. The biggest ten clones account for 2.4% of the sample. The specimen sequenced was peripheral blood. The receptors were sampled from a woman aged 70-85 years with acute or convalescent COVID-19.

The V and J genes are TRBV5-4 and TRBJ1-4; D is perhaps TRBD1 (5 bases). The V gene's germline CDR1 is SGHNT and CDR2 YYREEE (reference sequence). This CDR3 spans 13 amino acids. V dropped 0 bases and J dropped 7 bases, with 7 bases sitting between them. The CDR3 sequence: CASSLAGVEKLFF. CDR3 DNA sequence: TGTGCCAGCAGCTTGGCGGGGGTTGAAAAACTGTTTTTT.

The rearrangement joins TRBV25-1 to TRBJ2-1; D is possibly TRBD2 (5 bases). The CDR3 is made up of 13 amino acids. V lost 5 bases and J 8 bases, leaving 13 bases between the germline ends. Germline V gene data show CDR1 as MGHDK and CDR2 as SYGVNS. The CDR3 reads CASSNFGNDEQFF. The CDR3 nucleotides read TGTGCCAGCAGTAATTTCGGGAACGATGAGCAGTTCTTC. Together with reference TRBV25-1 and TRBJ2-1, the CDR3 gives the full variable domain: EADIYQTPRYLVIGTGKKITLECSQTMGHDKMYWYQQDPGMELHLIHYSYGVNSTEKGDLSSESTVSRIRTEHFPLTLESARPSHTSQYLCASSNFGNDEQFFGPGTRLTVL.

The V and J genes are TRBV2 and TRBJ2-5; a possible D gene is TRBD1 (7 bases). Germline CDR1 is SNHLY and CDR2 is FYNNEI. This CDR3 spans 14 amino acids. Trimming removed 4 bases at V and 9 bases at J, with 18 bases between. The CDR3 spells CASSATGTVAAQYF. CDR3 sequence (DNA): TGTGCCAGCAGTGCGACCGGGACAGTAGCGGCCCAGTACTTC.

The chain carries TRBV30 and TRBJ1-2; possibly TRBD1 for D (5 bases). V was clipped by 5 bases and J by 2 bases, with 12 bases between them. Germline V gene sequence: CDR1 GTSNPN, CDR2 SVGIG (reference sequence). The CDR3 consists of 13 residues. CDR3 DNA: TGTGCCTGGTCTTTTGGGGGGAACTATGGCTACACCTTC. This translates into CAWSFGGNYGYTF.

In this sample, this clone turned up once. The chain recombines TRBV4-2 with TRBJ1-1; 9 nucleotides align to TRBD1. CDR3 size: 15 residues. Germline CDR1 LGHNA, CDR2 YNFKEQ. V gave up 4 bases and J gave up 6 bases; unmatched junction bases: 9. This CDR3 is CASSPLQGAGSEAFF. CDR3 sequence (DNA): TGTGCCAGCAGCCCGCTACAGGGGGCGGGATCTGAAGCTTTCTTT.

The genes are TRBV19 and TRBJ1-2; tentative D call: TRBD1 (6 bases). Germline CDR1 LNHDA, CDR2 SQIVND (reference sequence). V lost 2 bases to trimming and J lost 4 bases, with 14 bases between them. This CDR3 spans 15 amino acids. As DNA, the CDR3 is TGTGCCAGTAGTATACGGGCAGGGGAAGCCTATGGCTACACCTTC. Its translation is CASSIRAGEAYGYTF.

The gene calls are TRBV7-9 and TRBJ1-1, with D tentatively TRBD1 (5 bases). V lost 5 bases and J 6 bases, leaving 19 bases between the germline ends. In germline, CDR1 is SEHNR, CDR2 FQNEAQ (reference sequence). This CDR3 is built from 15 residues. For the CDR3, the DNA is TGTGCCAGCAGCCCCCCTCGGGGGGGTAACTCTGAAGCTTTCTTT. Protein sequence: CASSPPRGGNSEAFF.

V is TRBV6-2 or TRBV6-3 and J is TRBJ1-5; no definite D call. Trimming left V 0 bases short and J 13 bases short, with 13 bases between. Looked up from germline, CDR1 is MNHEY and CDR2 is SVGEGT. The CDR3 is 13 amino acids. CDR3: CASSYSGSLHQHF. CDR3 nucleotides: TGTGCCAGCAGTTACTCGGGCAGTTTACATCAGCATTTT.